These 8 T cell receptor beta chains share one sample of origin, sequenced in a study of blood T cell repertoires in COVID-19. TCRdb's table, derived via immunoSEQ multiplex PCR, lists solely in-frame clones and lacks some. This sample has about 59,000 clones; 70% to 90% occur once, and the top ten carry roughly 7%. Sequencing was performed on peripheral blood. These receptor sequences come from a man aged 60 to 69 with acute or convalescent COVID-19.

The chain employs TRBV15 and TRBJ2-4, with 11 positions matching TRBD2. Germline values: CDR1 LNHNV, CDR2 YYDKDF (reference sequence). This CDR3 is built from 17 residues. Unmatched junction bases numbered 12, after V lost 3 bases and J lost 8 bases. The CDR3 nucleotides are TGTGCCACCAGCAGTAGCGGGGGGGTTCAAGTGTTGGACATTCAGTACTTC. Protein sequence: CATSSSGGVQVLDIQYF.

This clone occurred once. At one end the junction does not follow the germline gene, possibly because of a read error. The DNA for the CDR3 is TGCGGGCCCCGAGGGAAGTTTGGGCAGTACTTC. Translated, it gives CGPRGKFGQYF. The chain couples TRBV19 to TRBJ2-7; the D gene is possibly TRBD2 (5 bases). Germline V gene sequence: CDR1 LNHDA, CDR2 SQIVND (reference sequence). The CDR3 is 11 residues long.

This chain connects TRBV30 to TRBJ1-2; D may be TRBD1 (6 bases). The CDR3 runs to 14 residues. With 4 bases removed from V and 6 bases from J, the gap between germline ends came to 18 bases. Germline CDR1 and CDR2: GTSNPN and SVGIG (reference sequence). The DNA for the CDR3 is TGTGCCTGGACCCTTGGGGACATGGTCCATGGCTACACCTTC. Its translation: CAWTLGDMVHGYTF. Based on the CDR3 plus reference TRBV30 and TRBJ1-2, the full variable domain is SQTIHQWPATLVQPVGSPLSLECTVEGTSNPNLYWYRQAAGRGLQLLFYSVGIGQISSEVPQNLSASRPQDRQFILSSKKLLLSDSGFYLCAWTLGDMVHGYTFGSGTRLTVV.

The rearrangement uses TRBV19 and TRBJ2-5; 9 positions match TRBD1. After removal of 8 bases from V and 4 bases from J, the junction contained 8 bases not matched to a gene. The germline V gene has CDR1 LNHDA and CDR2 SQIVND (reference sequence). The CDR3 extends over 14 amino acids. CDR3 bases: TGTGCCAGTTCCGGGGACAGGGCGGGAGAGACCCAGTACTTC. Translating gives CASSGDRAGETQYF.

This chain links TRBV30 with TRBJ2-7; 7 bases map to TRBD1. Per germline, CDR1 GTSNPN and CDR2 SVGIG (reference sequence). V lost 2 bases and J lost 3; bases outside the gene matches: 1. The CDR3 length is 12 residues. CDR3 sequence: CAWSWDSYEQYF. CDR3 sequence (DNA): TGTGCCTGGAGTTGGGACAGCTACGAGCAGTACTTC.

V is TRBV5-1 and J is TRBJ1-1; the D gene is possibly TRBD1 (5 bases). V lost 1 base to trimming and J lost 7 bases, with 11 bases between them. The CDR3 has 13 amino acids. Looked up from germline, CDR1 is SGHRS and CDR2 is YFSETQ. The CDR3 loop reads CASSLIQGGEAFF. CDR3 DNA: TGCGCCAGCAGCTTGATCCAGGGTGGTGAAGCTTTCTTT.

The chain recombines TRBV11-2 with TRBJ2-1; D possibly corresponds to TRBD1 (5 bases). This CDR3 comprises 15 residues. V lost 3 bases to trimming and J lost 2 bases, with 11 bases between them. Germline CDR1 SGHAT, CDR2 FQNNGV. The CDR3 spells CASSFSLQAYNEQFF. The CDR3 nucleotides read TGTGCCAGCAGCTTTAGTCTACAGGCCTACAATGAGCAGTTCTTC. Based on the CDR3 plus reference TRBV11-2 and TRBJ2-1, the full variable domain is EAGVAQSPRYKIIEKRQSVAFWCNPISGHATLYWYQQILGQGPKLLIQFQNNGVVDDSQLPKDRFSAERLKGVDSTLKIQPAKLEDSAVYLCASSFSLQAYNEQFFGPGTRLTVL.

J is TRBJ2-5 and V is TRBV10-3; D is uncertain. Germline CDR1 is ENHRY and CDR2 is SYGVKD. V was cut by 3 bases and J by 7 bases, with 6 bases left in between. The CDR3 has 11 amino acids. The CDR3, as DNA: TGTGCCATCAGTGACTTGCGGACCCAGTACTTC. Amino acids: CAISDLRTQYF.